This TCR beta chain was sequenced for a study of blood T cell repertoires in COVID-19 (TCRdb year 2020). As for the study more broadly: Collaborator samples came from the United States, Italy and Spain and covered acute and convalescent phases of COVID-19. The repertoires were released in a freely available public database meant as a resource for research on the immune response to SARS-CoV-2. The material from the prospective study consisted of cDNA or gDNA derived from T cells, B-cell-depleted T cells, or PBMCs. HLA class I and class II types, where available, came from metadata supplied by the sample provider rather than from assay-based typing. Sample metadata almost always included a de-identified subject ID, COVID-19 status, age in years and sex. Samples were obtained from the ongoing ImmuneRACE study (first 160 participants) and from roughly 1,300 subjects provided by 6 global collaborators. The dataset comprised deeply sampled blood TCRbeta repertoires from subjects exposed to, actively infected with, or recovered from COVID-19.

General conclusions and limits of the study: Clinical and demographic metadata were provided uncurated, with the amount varying by source and participant.

Trimming removed 3 bases from V and 3 bases from J; the gene matches leave 8 bases unexplained. The germline V gene specifies MGHDK as CDR1 and SYGVNS as CDR2. There are 16 amino acids in the CDR3, from cysteine to phenylalanine inclusive. Only the CDR3 part of the read is kept: 48 bases, read in frame from the first base. On this clone itself: It lacks a known antigen. Base qualities are not provided; no much larger clone lies one nucleotide away.

Whole blood was collected in K2EDTA tubes by collaborating institutions according to the institutions' own protocols. For TCRbeta analysis, collaborator samples were shipped as frozen whole blood, as isolated PBMCs, or as DNA extracted from either sample type. TCRbeta CDR3 regions were amplified from genomic DNA using the immunoSEQ Assay, a bias-controlled multiplex PCR. The paper's processing steps were these. The number of nucleated cells in each sample was estimated by amplification of reference gene primers within the assay. Sequence reads were collapsed and filtered to measure the absolute abundance of every unique TCRbeta CDR3 rearrangement. Productive Simpson clonality was computed per sample as the square root of Simpson's diversity index over productive rearrangements. TCRdb limited this immuneACCESS table to in-frame rearrangements with V and J called. A share of clones is missing; checked studies link under half to unresolved V genes, and the rest is unexplained. D and trimming come from the DNA, and the V and J calls and clone size come from that table. For this sample there are over 140,000 clones; 77% appear just once. Together, the top ten hold roughly 9% of the sample.

This chain joins TRBV25-1 to TRBJ2-5; 9 of the junction bases match TRBD2. The TCR sequence derives from a woman in her fifties or sixties with active or convalescent COVID-19. Sequencing was done on a sample of peripheral blood. Read as DNA, the sequence is TGTGCCAGCAGTGATGACTTGGGCGGGGGGGAAGAGACCCAGTACTTC. This translates into CASSDDLGGGEETQYF.